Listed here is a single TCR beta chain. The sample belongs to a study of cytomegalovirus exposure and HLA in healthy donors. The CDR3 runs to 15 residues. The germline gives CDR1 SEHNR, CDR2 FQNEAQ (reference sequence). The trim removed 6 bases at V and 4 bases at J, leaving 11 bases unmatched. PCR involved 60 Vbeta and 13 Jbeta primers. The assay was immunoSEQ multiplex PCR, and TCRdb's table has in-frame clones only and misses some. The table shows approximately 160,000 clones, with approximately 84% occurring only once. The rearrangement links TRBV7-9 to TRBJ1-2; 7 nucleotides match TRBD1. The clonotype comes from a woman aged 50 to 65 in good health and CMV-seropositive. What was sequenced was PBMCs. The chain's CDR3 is CASRRGEGAIYGYTF. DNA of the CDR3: TGTGCCAGCAGGAGGGGCGAGGGGGCTATCTATGGCTACACCTTC.